A single sample is the source of the 23 T cell receptor beta chains below, sequenced in a study of blood T cell repertoires in COVID-19. Using immunoSEQ multiplex PCR, the repertoire was profiled, and TCRdb retains in-frame clones only, with some absent. The sample has a few hundred thousand clones; roughly 89% are singletons. Sequenced sample: peripheral blood. Receptors originate from a woman aged 55-69 years with COVID-19, enrolled during active disease.

V gene TRBV7-2 combines with J gene TRBJ2-4, with 10 bases matching TRBD1. CDR3 size: 14 residues. The V segment lost 4 bases and the J segment 7 bases; nucleotides outside the gene matches: 4. Germline V gene sequence: CDR1 SGHTA, CDR2 FQGNSA. CDR3 nucleotide sequence: TGTGCCAGCAGCTCCGGGACAGGGGCGAACATTCAGTACTTC. Translated, it gives CASSSGTGANIQYF.

The genes are TRBV7-9 and TRBJ2-5; possibly TRBD2 for D (5 bases). With 2 bases removed from V and 5 bases from J, the gap between germline ends came to 12 bases. The germline V gene has CDR1 SEHNR and CDR2 FQNEAQ (reference sequence). This CDR3 comprises 14 residues. The chain's CDR3 is CASSLSMRGETQYF. The CDR3 DNA is TGTGCCAGCAGCTTAAGTATGCGCGGGGAGACCCAGTACTTC.

This chain links TRBV7-2 with TRBJ1-3, with TRBD1 identical over 10 bases. There are 16 residues in the CDR3. CDR1 is SGHTA and CDR2 is FQGNSA in the germline V gene. V shed 4 bases, J shed 2 bases, and the junction held 5 bases outside the gene matches. CDR3 coding DNA: TGTGCCAGCAGCTCATTGGGGACAGGGGCTGGAAACACCATATATTTT. It codes for CASSSLGTGAGNTIYF. Variable domain in full (rest from reference TRBV7-2 and TRBJ1-3): GAGVSQSPSNKVTEKGKDVELRCDPISGHTALYWYRQSLGQGLEFLIYFQGNSAPDKSGLPSDRFSAERTGGSVSTLTIQRTQQEDSAVYLCASSSLGTGAGNTIYFGEGSWLTVV.

The chain uses TRBV12-3 or TRBV12-4 and TRBJ2-4; tentative D call: TRBD2 (6 bases). V was shortened by 3 bases and J by 7 bases, with 10 bases between the two germline ends. This CDR3 region has 13 residues. This CDR3 reads CASSFGGGNIQYF. The CDR3 DNA sequence: TGTGCCAGCAGTTTTGGGGGAGGCAACATTCAGTACTTC.

The chain is built from TRBV5-8 and TRBJ2-3, with TRBD1 matching over 10 bases. This CDR3 comprises 15 residues. Germline V CDR1 and CDR2: SGHTS, YDEGEE. Trimming at V came to 2 bases and at J to 4 bases, leaving 4 bases not matched to a gene. The CDR3 sequence is CASSFGTGVSDTQYF. The CDR3 DNA follows: TGTGCCAGCAGCTTCGGGACAGGGGTTTCAGATACGCAGTATTTT. Full variable domain (missing parts from reference TRBV5-8 and TRBJ2-3): EAGVTQSPTHLIKTRGQQATLRCSPISGHTSVYWYQQALGLGLQFLLWYDEGEERNRGNFPPRFSGRQFPNYSSELNVNALELEDSALYLCASSFGTGVSDTQYFGPGTRLTVL.

The chain combines TRBV6-6 with TRBJ1-4; TRBD1 matches 7 bases. Unmatched junction bases numbered 13, after V lost 5 bases and J lost 4 bases. The CDR3 spans 17 residues. The germline V gene encodes CDR1 MNHNY and CDR2 SVGAGI (reference sequence). CDR3 sequence (DNA): TGTGCCAGCAGTCGCCCAAGATCCGGGACAGATAATGAAAAACTGTTTTTT. Protein sequence: CASSRPRSGTDNEKLFF.

The CDR3 DNA follows: TGTGCCAGCAGTGAAGCGGGCAGGGGATCGAGCAAGGGGCAGTTCTTC. It codes for CASSEAGRGSSKGQFF. The chain carries TRBV6-1 and TRBJ2-1; D might be TRBD1 (6 bases). Germline V gene lookup returns CDR1 MNHNS and CDR2 SASEGT. This CDR3 has 16 amino acids. Trimming stripped 0 bases from V and 12 bases from J, with 21 bases between.

The rearrangement links TRBV19 to TRBJ2-7; 12 bases align to TRBD2. CDR3 length: 14 amino acids. With 5 bases clipped from V and 4 bases from J, the junction kept 3 bases outside the gene matches. CDR1 is LNHDA, CDR2 SQIVND, per germline (reference sequence). As DNA, the CDR3 is TGTGCCAGTAGTCACGGGACTAGCGGGTACGAGCAGTACTTC. Amino acid sequence: CASSHGTSGYEQYF.

This rearrangement joins TRBV30 to TRBJ2-7; the D is unclear. Germline CDR1 reads GTSNPN; CDR2 reads SVGIG (reference sequence). V was clipped by 0 bases and J by 5 bases, with 5 bases between them. The CDR3 has 11 residues. The CDR3 spells CAWSVQNEQYF. The DNA of the CDR3 is TGTGCCTGGAGTGTTCAGAACGAGCAGTACTTC.

The CDR3 sequence is CAWSVRDNEKLFF. Written as DNA, the CDR3 is TGTGCCTGGAGTGTACGGGATAATGAAAAACTGTTTTTT. The chain is built from TRBV30 and TRBJ1-4; D remains unclear. Trimming removed 0 bases at V and 4 bases at J, with 6 bases between. Germline CDR1 GTSNPN, CDR2 SVGIG (reference sequence). The CDR3 is made up of 13 amino acids.

The chain combines TRBV19 with TRBJ2-2; D is uncertain. This CDR3 is built from 15 residues. Germline V gene data show CDR1 as LNHDA and CDR2 as SQIVND (reference sequence). Trimming left V 1 base short and J 0 bases short, with 6 bases between. The CDR3 sequence: CASSIVSTNTGELFF. In nucleotides, the CDR3 is TGTGCCAGTAGTATAGTGTCAACGAACACCGGGGAGCTGTTTTTT.

This chain uses TRBV9 with TRBJ1-6; 7 nucleotides line up with TRBD1. The length of the CDR3 is 15 residues. Germline V CDR1 and CDR2: SGDLS, YYNGEE. The trim removed 3 bases at V and 8 bases at J, leaving 8 bases unmatched. CDR3 nucleotides: TGTGCCAGCAGCGCAACCGGGACAGCAGATTCACCCCTCCACTTT. This gives the protein CASSATGTADSPLHF.

DNA for the CDR3: TGCAGCGTAGCCGGACACTCCAATCAGCCCCAGCATTTT. Protein product: CSVAGHSNQPQHF. The rearrangement uses TRBV29-1 and TRBJ1-5; D is perhaps TRBD1 (5 bases). Deletions cut 6 bases from V and 3 bases from J, with 12 bases between. The CDR3 extends over 13 amino acids. Germline CDR1 SQVTM, CDR2 ANQGSEA.

The V and J genes are TRBV2 and TRBJ2-1; D call uncertain. Trimming took 6 bases from V and 8 from J, leaving 11 bases between them. Germline CDR1 is SNHLY and CDR2 is FYNNEI. This CDR3 is 12 amino acids long. CDR3 in DNA: TGTGCCAGCAGGTTTTCCCTCGATGAGCAGTTCTTC. Translating gives CASRFSLDEQFF.

The V gene is TRBV5-1, the J gene TRBJ1-2; no definite D call. Per germline, CDR1 SGHRS and CDR2 YFSETQ. This CDR3 region has 14 residues. V lost 4 bases and J lost 4, with 14 bases in between. The CDR3 nucleotides are TGCGCCAGCAGCCTAGGTACAACCCTCTATGGCTACACCTTC. Translation gives CASSLGTTLYGYTF.

V gene TRBV10-3 combines with J gene TRBJ1-3; possibly TRBD1 for D (6 bases). V gave up 7 bases and J gave up 0 bases, with 13 bases separating them. The CDR3 has 15 residues. Germline lookup yields CDR1 ENHRY and CDR2 SYGVKD. The CDR3 loop is CAITSVGGSGNTIYF. The CDR3 DNA is TGTGCCATCACCTCGGTAGGGGGCTCTGGAAACACCATATATTTT.

This clone was picked up one time. The J gene is TRBJ1-5, the V gene TRBV7-9, with 7 bases that match TRBD1. The CDR3 consists of 15 residues. Germline V gene sequence: CDR1 SEHNR, CDR2 FQNEAQ (reference sequence). The V gene end was trimmed by 4 bases and the J gene end by 3 bases; junction bases not matched to a gene: 6. Here the CDR3 DNA reads TGTGCCAGCAGCTCTGGGACAGCTTCCAATCAGCCCCAGCATTTT. It encodes CASSSGTASNQPQHF.

This chain links TRBV9 with TRBJ2-5; TRBD1 is a possible D gene (5 bases). Germline values: CDR1 SGDLS, CDR2 YYNGEE. Trimming cost V 3 bases and J 3 bases, with 9 bases left between them. This CDR3 contains 13 residues. In nucleotides, the CDR3 is TGTGCCAGCAGCGCAGGGTTTAAAGAGACCCAGTACTTC. It specifies CASSAGFKETQYF.

This clone was counted between two and nine times. V and J are TRBV3-1 (or the pseudogene TRBV3-2) and TRBJ1-3; TRBD1 agrees at 7 bases. The CDR3 sequence is 16 residues long. Losses at the gene ends were 2 bases for V and 6 bases for J; bases not matched to a gene: 10. Per the germline V gene, CDR1 is LGHDT and CDR2 is YNNKEL (reference sequence). The CDR3 DNA reads TGTGCCAGCAGCCAACTGGGACAGCCTACAGTAAACACCATATATTTT. Translated: CASSQLGQPTVNTIYF.

The rearrangement uses TRBV19 and TRBJ2-7; D is perhaps TRBD1 (5 bases). CDR1 is LNHDA and CDR2 is SQIVND in the germline V gene (reference sequence). The CDR3 length is 14 residues. Trimming removed 1 base at V and 5 bases at J, with 12 bases between. CDR3 loop: CASSIGQGFDEQYF. In DNA form, the CDR3 reads TGTGCCAGTAGTATAGGCCAGGGTTTCGACGAGCAGTACTTC.

The chain carries TRBV7-2 and TRBJ1-2; maybe TRBD1 (6 bases). Trimming cost V 2 bases and J 4 bases, with 14 bases left between them. The CDR3 length is 15 residues. The germline gives CDR1 SGHTA, CDR2 FQGNSA. The CDR3 nucleotides are TGTGCCAGCAGCTTAAATGGACAGTTGCTCTATGGCTACACCTTC. The encoded protein is CASSLNGQLLYGYTF.

The V and J genes are TRBV7-8 and TRBJ2-1, with 8 bases lining up with TRBD2. Germline V lookup: CDR1 SGHVS, CDR2 FQNEAQ. The CDR3 loop spans 16 amino acids. With V trimmed by 1 base and J by 5 bases, 7 bases remained unmatched. This chain's CDR3 is CASSLVPGLVDNEQFF. CDR3 bases: TGTGCCAGCAGCTTAGTTCCGGGACTAGTCGACAATGAGCAGTTCTTC.

This sequence joins TRBV6-5 and TRBJ2-1; TRBD1 might be the D (5 bases). Trimming stripped 2 bases from V and 9 bases from J, with 17 bases between. CDR3 length: 15 amino acids. From germline, CDR1 is MNHEY and CDR2 SVGAGI. CDR3 coding DNA: TGTGCCAGCAGTTACAAATGGGGCAGCAAGGCTGAGCAGTTCTTC. Residues: CASSYKWGSKAEQFF.